The rows below give T cell receptor beta chains drawn from one sample of a study of PD-1 blockade in classical Hodgkin lymphoma. Profiled with immunoSEQ multiplex PCR; TCRdb holds only in-frame clones, not every one. The sample contains 90,000 or so clones, 85% to 95% of which appear only once. Source: peripheral blood mononuclear cells (PBMCs), taken before the second cycle of nivolumab. These receptors all stem from a human donor with classical Hodgkin lymphoma. Both conserved end residues are part of each CDR3. D genes are given only for firm matches. Where a row states a size, it is once, few, many or the class of an expanded clone; other rows omit it.

d_call,clone_size,v_call,j_call,cdr3_nt,cdr3_aa
-,-,TRBV19,TRBJ2-1,TGTGCCAGTAGTACTATTCCCAATTACAATGAGCAGTTCTTC,CASSTIPNYNEQFF
-,once,TRBV15,TRBJ1-2,TGTGCCACCAGCAGAGATCTCGGTCCGGGTTCAATTTTCTATGGCTACACCTTC,CATSRDLGPGSIFYGYTF
-,-,TRBV6-1,TRBJ2-7,TGTGCCAGCAGTGAACATACCCCCCAACGCTACGAGCAGTACTTC,CASSEHTPQRYEQYF
-,-,TRBV11-2,TRBJ2-7,TGTGCCAGCAGCTTAGTCGGCCCACGTTGGGGCTCCTACGAGCAGTACTTC,CASSLVGPRWGSYEQYF
-,-,TRBV27,TRBJ1-2,TGTGCCAGCAGTTTATCCCGAGGGACCTATGGCTACACCTTC,CASSLSRGTYGYTF
-,-,TRBV6-1,TRBJ1-2,TGTGCCAGCAGGTGGGGGGAAGCTAACTATGGCTACACCTTC,CASRWGEANYGYTF
-,-,TRBV7-9,TRBJ1-2,TGTGCCAGCAGTCCAGGGTGGGCGGCCAACTCGGAGGGCTACACCTTC,CASSPGWAANSEGYTF
-,-,TRBV4-2,TRBJ2-2,TGTGCCAGCAGCCAAGAGAGTCCCGGGGAGCTGTTTTTT,CASSQESPGELFF
-,-,TRBV10-1,TRBJ2-7,TGCGCCAGCAGCCAGGGATCAGGCTACGAGCAGTACTTC,CASSQGSGYEQYF
-,once,TRBV27,TRBJ1-1,TGTGCCAGCAGTTCGGGGGGGCGTTTGAACACTGAAGCTTTCTTT,CASSSGGRLNTEAFF
-,-,TRBV27,TRBJ2-1,TGTGCCAGCAGTGTATCAGCCCCAGCACATGACAGGGAGGATGAGCAGTTCTTC,CASSVSAPAHDREDEQFF
TRBD2,-,TRBV4-1,TRBJ2-3,TGCGCCAGCAGCCCCGTAGCGGGATTTAGCACAGATACGCAGTATTTT,CASSPVAGFSTDTQYF